The 28 T cell receptor beta chains given below trace back to one sample, sequenced in a study of regulatory T cells in long-lasting Graves disease. Time point defined: newly diagnosed GD, antithyroid drugs for less than 3 months. Extracted RNA from PBMCs served as the source of the TCR library. TCR beta libraries were built with iRepertoire HTBI primers and Arm-PCR of CDR3 regions. TCRdb reanalysed the multiplex PCR reads using MiXCR and keeps one entry per CDR3 protein. This table holds about 470,000 distinct CDR3 sequences, around 15% found once. The same data also went into a second study, on T cells in Graves' hyperthyroidism and ophthalmopathy.

The sequenced sample was peripheral blood mononuclear cells (PBMCs), obtained at new diagnosis, from a patient treated with antithyroid drugs. The origin of the receptors is a man in his forties or fifties with Graves disease.

Ten or more counts support this clonotype. The chain uses TRBV2 and TRBJ2-1; the match to TRBD2 covers 10 bases. The CDR3 extends over 15 amino acids. Germline CDR1 and CDR2: SNHLY and FYNNEI. V shed 4 bases and J 2 bases; nucleotides not matched to a gene: 2. The CDR3: CASSVLAGAYNEQFF. For the CDR3, the DNA is TGTGCCAGCAGTGTGCTAGCGGGAGCCTACAATGAGCAGTTCTTC.

This chain joins TRBV12-3 or TRBV12-4 and TRBJ2-7; possibly TRBD1 for D (6 bases). V was pared by 3 bases and J by 5 bases, with 14 bases between. The CDR3 sequence is 14 residues long. The CDR3 loop reads CASSFRQGPHEQYF. The CDR3 DNA reads TGTGCCAGCAGTTTTAGGCAGGGGCCCCACGAGCAGTACTTC.

This clonotype was seen more than once but under ten times. V gene TRBV28 combines with J gene TRBJ2-1, with 8 bases aligning to TRBD2. This CDR3 has 14 amino acids. Per the germline V gene, CDR1 is MDHEN and CDR2 is SYDVKM. With V trimmed by 4 bases and J by 6 bases, 5 bases remained unmatched. The DNA of the CDR3 is TGTGCCAGCAGTTCTCAGGGACTAGGCAATGAGCAGTTCTTC. Translating it yields CASSSQGLGNEQFF.

In this sample, this clonotype turned up many times. The chain carries TRBV12-5 and TRBJ2-1; no reliable D call. Between the trimmed V and J ends, which lost 1 base and 8 bases, there was a span of 3 bases. CDR3 size: 11 residues. The germline gives CDR1 LGHNT, CDR2 FRNRAP. The DNA for the CDR3 is TGTGCTAGTGGTTTGGCCGATGAGCAGTTCTTC. Protein sequence: CASGLADEQFF.

Ten or more counts support this clonotype. The V call is TRBV7-6, the J call TRBJ2-2; 7 bases map to TRBD1. V was clipped by 6 bases and J by 4 bases; unmatched bases: 5. The CDR3 totals 14 residues. From germline, CDR1 is SGHVS and CDR2 FNYEAQ. CDR3 sequence (DNA): TGTGCCAGCAGTGTGACAGGGACCACCGGGGAGCTGTTTTTT. Encoded protein: CASSVTGTTGELFF.

This clonotype has ten or more counts. This chain connects TRBV20-1 to TRBJ2-3, with 11 bases that match TRBD1. Trimming cost V 3 bases and J 5 bases; bases outside gene matches: 7. The CDR3 consists of 15 residues. Germline CDR1 reads DFQATT; CDR2 reads SNEGSKA (reference sequence). DNA for the CDR3: TGCAGTGCTAGTAGGGACAGGGGGGCGCAAGATACGCAGTATTTT. This sequence encodes CSASRDRGAQDTQYF.

The chain carries TRBV29-1 and TRBJ1-1, with D hard to call. Trimming removed 6 bases from V and 3 bases from J, with 17 bases in between. Germline loops: CDR1 SQVTM, CDR2 ANQGSEA. The CDR3 totals 14 residues. CDR3 sequence (DNA): TGCAGCGTCCTGGGCTGGGCATCGGACACTGAAGCTTTCTTT. Amino acid sequence: CSVLGWASDTEAFF.

The chain combines TRBV5-1 with TRBJ2-1, with a weak D call TRBD2 (5 bases). Trimming stripped 7 bases from V and 0 bases from J, with 14 bases between. Germline CDR1 reads SGHRS; CDR2 reads YFSETQ. CDR3 length equals 15 residues. The DNA of the CDR3 is TGCGCCAGCCGTTTCAGCGGTAACTCCTACAATGAGCAGTTCTTC. It translates to CASRFSGNSYNEQFF.

This clonotype was seen repeatedly, ten times or more. This chain connects TRBV20-1 to TRBJ2-3; TRBD2 matches 11 bases. Germline V gene sequence: CDR1 DFQATT, CDR2 SNEGSKA (reference sequence). The CDR3 is made up of 15 amino acids. Trimming cost V 1 base and J 3 bases; bases outside gene matches: 3. The CDR3 region has the DNA TGCAGTGCTAGAGTACTAGCGGGAGAAACAGATACGCAGTATTTT. This sequence encodes CSARVLAGETDTQYF.

The table lists this clonotype with many counts. This chain links TRBV30 with TRBJ2-1, with no clear D. V shed 8 bases and J shed 0 bases, with 11 bases lying between them. The V gene's germline CDR1 is GTSNPN and CDR2 SVGIG (reference sequence). The CDR3 loop spans 13 amino acids. This chain's CDR3 is CAGLPLSYNEQFF. CDR3 sequence (DNA): TGTGCCGGTCTTCCTCTCTCCTACAATGAGCAGTTCTTC.

This clonotype was seen many times. Written as DNA, the CDR3 is TGTGCCAGCACCCCTTTAGCGGGAGTGGGCGAGCAGTACTTC. This codes for CASTPLAGVGEQYF. The gene calls are TRBV7-9 and TRBJ2-7; TRBD2 matches at 9 bases. The V and J ends lost 7 bases and 6 bases, in that order; junction bases with no gene match: 10. The CDR3 sequence is 14 residues long. Germline CDR1 is SEHNR and CDR2 is FQNEAQ (reference sequence).

This clonotype was observed many times. The rearrangement links TRBV20-1 to TRBJ2-1; TRBD1 might be the D (5 bases). CDR3 length: 16 residues. V was cut by 1 base and J by 4 bases, with 17 bases left in between. CDR1 and CDR2 from the germline V gene are DFQATT and SNEGSKA (reference sequence). The DNA of the CDR3 is TGCAGTGCTAGAGTCCCCCGGACAAGTAATTACAATGAGCAGTTCTTC. Protein sequence: CSARVPRTSNYNEQFF.

This clonotype has only one observation. A single base separates this from a much larger clone, so it may be a read error. The chain couples TRBV7-2 to TRBJ2-1; TRBD2 matches 7 bases. CDR1 and CDR2 from the germline V gene are SGHTA and FQGNSA. With 6 bases clipped from V and 10 bases from J, the junction kept 15 bases outside the gene matches. The CDR3 runs to 15 residues. This chain's CDR3 is CASRGELAPTYEQFF. The CDR3 DNA reads as TGTGCCAGCAGGGGGGAACTAGCGCCGACCTACGAGCAGTTCTTC.

This clonotype was detected a few times. This chain links TRBV6-5 with TRBJ2-2; 10 bases are a match to TRBD2. Germline assignment: CDR1 MNHEY and CDR2 SVGAGI. The V segment lost 0 bases and the J segment 1 base; nucleotides outside the gene matches: 5. This CDR3 has 18 residues. CDR3: CASSYSTSGVRNTGELFF. CDR3 sequence (DNA): TGTGCCAGCAGTTACTCAACTAGCGGGGTCCGGAACACCGGGGAGCTGTTTTTT.

CDR3 amino acids: CASSLAYLDEQFF. The CDR3 DNA reads TGTGCCAGCAGCTTGGCTTACTTGGATGAGCAGTTCTTC. The chain joins TRBV5-5 to TRBJ2-1; D is undetermined. Germline values: CDR1 SGHKS, CDR2 YYEKEE (reference sequence). The ends were cut back, 0 bases at V and 8 bases at J, with 9 bases in the middle. The CDR3 is 13 residues long.

V is TRBV4-1 and J is TRBJ2-7; 7 bases fit TRBD1. Germline CDR1 is MGHRA and CDR2 is YSYEKL. V trimming: 7 bases; J trimming: 1 base; junction bases outside the gene matches: 13. The CDR3 sequence is 16 residues long. CDR3 DNA sequence: TGCGCCAGCAACCATGATAACGACAGGGATTCCTACGAGCAGTACTTC. It encodes CASNHDNDRDSYEQYF.

This clonotype was found many times. CDR3 nucleotide sequence: TGTGCCAGCAGCCCTGGTGAGGCAGGGGGCCGTCCCCAGCATTTT. Protein product: CASSPGEAGGRPQHF. The chain has TRBV28 and TRBJ1-5; 8 bases match TRBD1. This CDR3 is built from 15 residues. The J segment lost 10 bases and the V segment lost 6 bases, leaving 14 bases of the junction unmatched. Germline lookup yields CDR1 MDHEN and CDR2 SYDVKM.

This clonotype showed up just a few times. V gene TRBV6-5 combines with J gene TRBJ1-1; the D is unclear. The CDR3 is 17 residues long. The germline gives CDR1 MNHEY, CDR2 SVGAGI. V lost 0 bases to trimming and J lost 2 bases, with 16 bases between them. CDR3 amino acids: CASSYSTKRSINTEAFF. CDR3 DNA: TGTGCCAGCAGTTACTCGACTAAAAGGTCCATAAACACTGAAGCTTTCTTT.

This clonotype was detected ten times or more. The chain recombines TRBV3-1 with TRBJ2-1; tentatively, D is TRBD2 (6 bases). CDR3 length: 14 residues. CDR1 and CDR2 from the germline V gene are LGHDT and YNNKEL (reference sequence). The V end lost 6 bases, the J end lost 4 bases, and 13 bases lay between the germline ends. CDR3 nucleotides: TGTGCCAGCAGGAAAACTAGCAGGTACAATGAGCAGTTCTTC. This translates into CASRKTSRYNEQFF.

The CDR3 nucleotides read TGTGCCAGCAGTCCTAGCGGGAGTTTATACGAGCAGTTCTTC. Its protein product is CASSPSGSLYEQFF. The chain combines TRBV6-2 or TRBV6-3 with TRBJ2-5; TRBD2 matches at 10 bases. The assigned J gene may be wrong: the sequence end matches TRBJ2-1 better. Germline loops: CDR1 MNHEY, CDR2 SVGEGT. This CDR3 is 14 amino acids long.

This clonotype appeared once. It is likely a read error: a sequence one base away is far more abundant. The J gene is TRBJ2-7, the V gene TRBV6-9, with D perhaps TRBD1 (6 bases). Germline CDR1 and CDR2: MNHGY and SVAAGI. The CDR3 has 15 residues. The CDR3 region is CASSYSLDSSHEQYF. The CDR3 DNA follows: TGTGCCAGCAGTTACTCTTTGGACAGCTCCCACGAGCAGTACTTC.

This clonotype was recorded at least ten times. The rearrangement links TRBV20-1 to TRBJ1-1; D ambiguous. This CDR3 has 12 amino acids. In germline, CDR1 is DFQATT, CDR2 SNEGSKA (reference sequence). Trimming took 2 bases from V and 5 from J, leaving 9 bases between them. This CDR3 is CSARMGITEAFF. The CDR3 nucleotides read TGCAGTGCTAGAATGGGGATTACTGAAGCTTTCTTT.

Many counts were recorded for this clonotype. CDR3 sequence: CASSLSPGGAGNIQYF. The CDR3, as DNA: TGCGCCAGCAGCTTGTCTCCGGGAGGTGCGGGAAACATTCAGTACTTC. This chain joins TRBV5-1 and TRBJ2-4; 7 positions match TRBD2. In germline, CDR1 is SGHRS, CDR2 YFSETQ. J gave up 6 bases and V 1 base, and 10 bases lay outside the gene matches. There are 16 residues in the CDR3. The entire variable domain, with the rest obtained from reference TRBV5-1 and TRBJ2-4, is as follows: KAGVTQTPRYLIKTRGQQVTLSCSPISGHRSVSWYQQTPGQGLQFLFEYFSETQRNKGNFPGRFSGRQFSNSRSEMNVSTLELGDSALYLCASSLSPGGAGNIQYFGAGTRLSVL.

This chain joins TRBV7-2 and TRBJ2-1; 10 nucleotides agree with TRBD2. This CDR3 comprises 18 residues. Per germline, CDR1 SGHTA and CDR2 FQGNSA. V was clipped by 4 bases and J by 1 base; unmatched bases: 10. CDR3 nucleotide sequence: TGTGCCAGCAGCTATTTAGCGGGAGGATCCTCGTCCTACAATGAGCAGTTCTTC. Encoded protein: CASSYLAGGSSSYNEQFF.

At least ten counts were recorded for this clonotype. J is TRBJ1-4 and V is TRBV30, with TRBD1 identical over 7 bases. Trimming removed 3 bases from V and 0 bases from J; junction bases left unmatched: 4. CDR1 is GTSNPN and CDR2 is SVGIG in the germline V gene (reference sequence). CDR3 length: 15 amino acids. CDR3 coding DNA: TGTGCCTGGAGCCCCGGGACAGCAACTAATGAAAAACTGTTTTTT. This sequence encodes CAWSPGTATNEKLFF.

The genes are TRBV20-1 and TRBJ2-7; D assignment may be TRBD1 or TRBD2 (5 bases each). This CDR3 comprises 15 residues. Trimming pared 6 bases from V and 5 bases from J, leaving 23 bases between. Looked up from germline, CDR1 is DFQATT and CDR2 is SNEGSKA (reference sequence). The CDR3: CSAGPGGLPTHEQYF. In DNA form, the CDR3 reads TGCAGTGCGGGGCCCGGCGGACTTCCGACCCACGAGCAGTACTTC.

This clonotype was seen at least ten times. The chain employs TRBV27 and TRBJ1-6, with a possible D match to TRBD1 (6 bases). Trimming took off 7 bases at V and 5 bases at J, with 18 bases between the two ends. The CDR3 is made up of 16 amino acids. The germline V gene has CDR1 MNHEY and CDR2 SMNVEV (reference sequence). CDR3 residues: CASTTNRDRHNSPLHF. The DNA of the CDR3 is TGTGCCAGCACCACGAACAGGGATAGGCATAATTCACCCCTCCACTTT.

The genes are TRBV30 and TRBJ2-1; D is unclear. V gave up 2 bases and J gave up 11 bases, with 13 bases separating them. This CDR3 contains 12 residues. Germline V CDR1 and CDR2: GTSNPN, SVGIG (reference sequence). This CDR3 is CAWSWGRAQQFF. In DNA form, the CDR3 reads TGTGCCTGGAGTTGGGGTAGGGCTCAGCAGTTCTTC.